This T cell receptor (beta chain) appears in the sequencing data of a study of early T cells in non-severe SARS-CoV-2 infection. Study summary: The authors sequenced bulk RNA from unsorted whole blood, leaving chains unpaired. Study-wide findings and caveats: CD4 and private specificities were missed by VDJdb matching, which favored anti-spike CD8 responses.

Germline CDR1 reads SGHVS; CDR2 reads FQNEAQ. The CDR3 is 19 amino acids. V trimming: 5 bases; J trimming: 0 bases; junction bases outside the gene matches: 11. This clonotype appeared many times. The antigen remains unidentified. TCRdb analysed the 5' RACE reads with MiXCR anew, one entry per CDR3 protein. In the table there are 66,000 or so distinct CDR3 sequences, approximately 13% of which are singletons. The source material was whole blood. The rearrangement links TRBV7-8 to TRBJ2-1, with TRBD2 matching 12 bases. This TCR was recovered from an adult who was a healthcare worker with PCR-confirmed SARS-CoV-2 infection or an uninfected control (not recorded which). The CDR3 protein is CASSRGLAGSLPSYNEQFF. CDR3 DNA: TGTGCCAGCAGCCGAGGACTAGCGGGATCGCTGCCCTCCTACAATGAGCAGTTCTTC.